This T cell receptor (beta chain) was sequenced during a study of Graves' ophthalmopathy and Graves' hyperthyroidism. The study's findings and limits: Ophthalmopathy progression was predicted with 70.59% sensitivity and around 72% specificity.

The sample holds many counts of this clonotype. Antigen unknown. The PBMCs had their origin in 8.5 to 10 ml of fresh peripheral blood. The authors amplified TCR beta CDR3 regions from RNA transcripts. In the first round, RT-PCR was carried out with HTBI primers, and a multiplex PCR formed the second round. MiXCR, run by TCRdb on the multiplex PCR reads, gives a single entry per CDR3 protein. The sample lists 350,000 to 450,000 distinct CDR3 sequences, around 21% occurring once. The specimen sequenced was peripheral blood. The clonotype was recovered from a young woman with stable Graves' hyperthyroidism.

In DNA, the CDR3 is TGTGCCAGCAGCTACAACACACTCCTAGCCAAAAACATTCAGTACTTC. Protein: CASSYNTLLAKNIQYF. The rearrangement links TRBV7-2 to TRBJ2-4, with D unclear. Germline values: CDR1 SGHTA, CDR2 FQGNSA. V lost 4 bases and J 0 bases, leaving 13 bases between the germline ends. This CDR3 has 16 residues.